The source of this T cell receptor beta chain is a study of neoadjuvant anti-PD-1 for oral cavity cancer. Trimming took 5 bases from V and 4 from J, leaving 11 bases between them. Looked up from germline, CDR1 is MDHEN and CDR2 is SYDVKM. The CDR3 has 13 amino acids. PBMC libraries mostly used roughly 460 ng of input genomic DNA, with six replicates per sample. Data came from immunoSEQ multiplex PCR; TCRdb stores just in-frame clones and leaves some out. The table records about 6,700 clones, 72% of them present only once. This sequence originates from a person aged 40 to 85 with oral cavity squamous cell carcinoma. The sample was PBMCs, taken before nivolumab (anti-PD-1) treatment. This chain joins TRBV28 and TRBJ1-2, with TRBD1 as a possible D gene (5 bases). DNA for the CDR3: TGTGCCAGCAGTCAGACAGAACGCTATGGCTACACCTTC. Residues: CASSQTERYGYTF.